A single sample gave rise to the 17 T cell receptor beta chains below, sequenced in a study of blood T cell repertoires in COVID-19. Profiling relied on immunoSEQ multiplex PCR, and the TCRdb table lists in-frame clones only, not all of them. The repertoire holds approximately 79,000 clones, with about 85% as singletons. Sample: peripheral blood. The origin of the receptors is a man in his forties or fifties with COVID-19, enrolled during active disease.

CDR3 coding DNA: TGTGCCAGCAGCGCACAGGGTCTGGGTCAGCCCCAGCATTTT. Protein product: CASSAQGLGQPQHF. The rearrangement uses TRBV2 and TRBJ1-5; D might be TRBD1 (6 bases). CDR1 is SNHLY and CDR2 is FYNNEI in the germline V gene. The CDR3 spans 14 residues. V lost 6 bases, J lost 6 bases, and 15 bases lay in between.

The chain joins TRBV15 to TRBJ1-2, with a weak D call TRBD1 (5 bases). The CDR3 runs 12 residues. The germline CDR1 and CDR2 sequences are LNHNV and YYDKDF (reference sequence). With 6 bases removed from V and 3 bases from J, the gap between germline ends came to 8 bases. The CDR3 is CATRGRDYGYTF. The CDR3 region has the DNA TGTGCCACCAGGGGGCGCGACTATGGCTACACCTTC.

The rearrangement uses TRBV11-2 and TRBJ1-5; D remains unclear. The CDR3 has 14 residues. V lost 5 bases to trimming and J lost 0 bases, with 8 bases between them. Germline loops: CDR1 SGHAT, CDR2 FQNNGV. The chain's CDR3 is CASSIGLSNQPQHF. The CDR3 DNA reads as TGTGCCAGCAGCATCGGTCTTAGCAATCAGCCCCAGCATTTT. Using reference TRBV11-2 and TRBJ1-5 for the parts outside the CDR3, the full variable domain is EAGVAQSPRYKIIEKRQSVAFWCNPISGHATLYWYQQILGQGPKLLIQFQNNGVVDDSQLPKDRFSAERLKGVDSTLKIQPAKLEDSAVYLCASSIGLSNQPQHFGDGTRLSIL.

CDR3 sequence reads: CASRAGGPSKDGYTF. The CDR3 DNA reads as TGTGCCAGTCGGGCAGGGGGACCGTCGAAGGATGGCTACACCTTC. The genes are TRBV19 and TRBJ1-2, with 7 bases matching TRBD1. Per the germline V gene, CDR1 is LNHDA and CDR2 is SQIVND (reference sequence). CDR3 length equals 15 residues. V was pared by 8 bases and J by 6 bases, with 15 bases of the junction left unmatched.

The chain has TRBV13 and TRBJ2-7, with TRBD1 matching over 8 bases. The CDR3 is made up of 14 amino acids. Unmatched junction bases numbered 10, after V lost 5 bases and J lost 7 bases. Germline V gene sequence: CDR1 PRHDT, CDR2 FYEKMQ (reference sequence). CDR3 in amino acids: CASSPSGTGTEQYF. For the CDR3, the DNA is TGTGCCAGCAGCCCATCGGGGACAGGAACGGAGCAGTACTTC.

The chain employs TRBV6-2 or TRBV6-3 and TRBJ2-3; the match to TRBD1 covers 10 bases. Losses at the gene ends were 0 bases for V and 6 bases for J; bases not matched to a gene: 6. The germline CDR1 and CDR2 sequences are MNHEY and SVGEGT. The CDR3 consists of 16 residues. In nucleotides, the CDR3 is TGTGCCAGCAGTTACTCCCCGGGACAGGGGCAGGATACGCAGTATTTT. Translated, it gives CASSYSPGQGQDTQYF.

V usage is TRBV9 and J usage is TRBJ2-2; D is unclear. V lost 0 bases and J lost 1, with 10 bases in between. In germline, CDR1 is SGDLS, CDR2 YYNGEE. This CDR3 is built from 16 residues. CDR3 bases: TGTGCCAGCAGCGTAGGTATGGCGGAGAACACCGGGGAGCTGTTTTTT. This encodes CASSVGMAENTGELFF. The full variable domain, with the rest looked up from reference TRBV9 and TRBJ2-2, is DSGVTQTPKHLITATGQRVTLRCSPRSGDLSVYWYQQSLDQGLQFLIQYYNGEERAKGNILERFSAQQFPDLHSELNLSSLELGDSALYFCASSVGMAENTGELFFGEGSRLTVL.

DNA for the CDR3: TGTGCCAGCAGCCAAGATGGTCCCGTCCCGGGGACTGAAGCTTTCTTT. It translates to CASSQDGPVPGTEAFF. This chain connects TRBV4-2 to TRBJ1-1; D remains unclear. Trimming pared 0 bases from V and 5 bases from J, leaving 16 bases between. Looked up from germline, CDR1 is LGHNA and CDR2 is YNFKEQ. This CDR3 has 16 residues.

The CDR3 here is CASTTVEATSYGYTF. For the CDR3, the DNA is TGTGCCAGTACCACGGTTGAGGCAACCTCCTATGGCTACACCTTC. The chain combines TRBV19 with TRBJ1-2; D not resolved. V lost 7 bases and J lost 4, with 19 bases in between. Germline CDR1 reads LNHDA; CDR2 reads SQIVND (reference sequence). The CDR3 has 15 amino acids.

The chain combines TRBV19 with TRBJ1-5; 10 bases match TRBD1. V dropped 4 bases and J dropped 3; count of bases not matched to a gene: 6. The CDR3 length is 16 residues. Germline CDR1 reads LNHDA; CDR2 reads SQIVND (reference sequence). The CDR3 bases are TGTGCCAGTAGTAGCCCGGGACAGGGGATCAATCAGCCCCAGCATTTT. Its translation is CASSSPGQGINQPQHF. The entire variable domain, with the rest obtained from reference TRBV19 and TRBJ1-5, is as follows: DGGITQSPKYLFRKEGQNVTLSCEQNLNHDAMYWYRQDPGQGLRLIYYSQIVNDFQKGDIAEGYSVSREKKESFPLTVTSAQKNPTAFYLCASSSPGQGINQPQHFGDGTRLSIL.

V and J are TRBV6-6 and TRBJ2-1; 16 positions match TRBD2. CDR3 size: 15 residues. V lost 7 bases and J lost 10; bases outside the gene matches: 7. Germline-derived CDR1 and CDR2 are MNHNY and SVGAGI (reference sequence). CDR3 loop: CASTQGLAGGQEQFF. The CDR3 region has the DNA TGTGCCAGCACCCAGGGACTAGCGGGAGGGCAAGAGCAGTTCTTC.

V is TRBV5-1 and J is TRBJ1-3; the D is unclear. Germline CDR1 is SGHRS and CDR2 is YFSETQ. V lost 0 bases to trimming and J lost 2 bases, with 9 bases between them. CDR3 length: 15 residues. The CDR3 spells CASSLAPGAGNTIYF. The CDR3, as DNA: TGCGCCAGCAGCTTGGCCCCCGGGGCTGGAAACACCATATATTTT.

V usage is TRBV2 and J usage is TRBJ1-4; 8 bases are shared with TRBD1. The V gene end was trimmed by 6 bases and the J gene end by 10 bases; junction bases not matched to a gene: 10. Germline CDR1 reads SNHLY; CDR2 reads FYNNEI. The CDR3 consists of 14 residues. The CDR3 is CASRPGTGRGKLFF. In DNA, the CDR3 is TGTGCCAGCAGGCCCGGGACAGGTCGTGGAAAACTGTTTTTT.

The genes are TRBV4-1 and TRBJ2-7, with 8 bases identical to TRBD2. The CDR3 consists of 16 residues. Germline CDR1 and CDR2: MGHRA and YSYEKL. Trimming took 4 bases from V and 4 from J; bases not matched to a gene: 12. The CDR3 DNA is TGCGCCAGCAGCCCCTTCGGCGGGAGGAATTATTACGAGCAGTACTTC. As protein: CASSPFGGRNYYEQYF.

The rearrangement uses TRBV9 and TRBJ2-3, with D tentatively TRBD1 (6 bases). The CDR3 extends over 14 amino acids. The V end lost 2 bases, the J end lost 3 bases, and 10 bases lay between the germline ends. Germline V gene sequence: CDR1 SGDLS, CDR2 YYNGEE. CDR3 DNA sequence: TGTGCCAGCAGCGTGGGTACAGGGACAGATACGCAGTATTTT. Its translation: CASSVGTGTDTQYF.

This clone was counted only a few times. This chain links TRBV12-3 or TRBV12-4 with TRBJ1-4; no reliable D call. The CDR3 is 13 residues long. The V gene lost 4 bases and the J gene lost 4 bases, with 7 bases spanning the gap. CDR3 sequence: CASSYRINEKLFF. CDR3 sequence (DNA): TGTGCCAGCAGTTACAGAATTAATGAAAAACTGTTTTTT.

V and J are TRBV5-1 and TRBJ2-4, with D perhaps matching TRBD2 (5 bases). CDR1 and CDR2 (germline): SGHRS, YFSETQ. V lost 1 base and J 8 bases, leaving 16 bases between the germline ends. The CDR3 extends over 15 amino acids. The CDR3 here is CASSLRNGNSDIQYF. DNA for the CDR3: TGCGCCAGCAGCTTGAGGAACGGGAACTCAGACATTCAGTACTTC.